This TCR beta chain derives from a study of breast tumors, draining lymph nodes, adjacent tissues. Regarding the study as a whole: Data fit most tumor T cells coming from lymph node, expanding in tumor.

In this sample, this clonotype turned up many times. Its antigen is still unknown. Germline V gene lookup returns CDR1 MGHDK and CDR2 SYGVNS. The CDR3 covers 16 residues. Trimming at V came to 2 bases and at J to 3 bases, leaving 8 bases not matched to a gene. From the multiplex PCR reads, TCRdb called clonotypes with MiXCR, one entry per CDR3 protein. This sample has about 180,000 distinct CDR3 sequences; around a third occur once, and the top ten carry around 4.5%. Samples came from axillary lymph nodes draining the breast cancer. Sequencing used axillary lymph node tissue. V and J are TRBV25-1 and TRBJ2-5; 8 bases line up with TRBD1. The TCR was taken from a female donor with breast cancer. Some clones in this sample may be carry-over from other donors' samples. The CDR3 protein is CASSEIATGGEETQYF. CDR3 nucleotide sequence: TGTGCCAGCAGTGAAATCGCTACAGGGGGTGAAGAGACCCAGTACTTC.